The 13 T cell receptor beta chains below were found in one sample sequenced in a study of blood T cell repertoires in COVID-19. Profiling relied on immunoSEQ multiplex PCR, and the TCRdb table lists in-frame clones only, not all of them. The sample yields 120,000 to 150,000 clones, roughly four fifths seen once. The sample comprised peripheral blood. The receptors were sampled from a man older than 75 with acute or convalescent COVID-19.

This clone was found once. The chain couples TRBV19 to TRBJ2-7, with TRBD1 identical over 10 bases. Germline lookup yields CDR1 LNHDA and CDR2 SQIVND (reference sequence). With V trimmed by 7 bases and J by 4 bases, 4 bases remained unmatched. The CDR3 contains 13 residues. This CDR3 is CASTGTGVYEQYF. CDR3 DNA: TGTGCCAGTACCGGGACAGGGGTGTACGAGCAGTACTTC.

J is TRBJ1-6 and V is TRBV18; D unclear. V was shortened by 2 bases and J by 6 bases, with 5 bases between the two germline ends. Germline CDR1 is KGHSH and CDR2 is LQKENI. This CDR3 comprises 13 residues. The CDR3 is CASSPGVNSPLHF. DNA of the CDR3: TGTGCCAGCTCACCAGGAGTTAATTCACCCCTCCACTTT.

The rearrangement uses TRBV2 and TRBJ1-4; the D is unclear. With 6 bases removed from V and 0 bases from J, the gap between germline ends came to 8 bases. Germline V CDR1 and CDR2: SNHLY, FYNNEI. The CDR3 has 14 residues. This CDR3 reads CASRRATTNEKLFF. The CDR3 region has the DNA TGTGCCAGCAGGCGAGCCACAACTAATGAAAAACTGTTTTTT.

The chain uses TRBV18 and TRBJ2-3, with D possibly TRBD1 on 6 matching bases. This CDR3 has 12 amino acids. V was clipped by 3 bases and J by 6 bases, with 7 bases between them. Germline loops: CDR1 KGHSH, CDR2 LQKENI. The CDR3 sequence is CASSPQGDTQYF. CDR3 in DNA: TGTGCCAGCTCACCGCAGGGGGATACGCAGTATTTT.

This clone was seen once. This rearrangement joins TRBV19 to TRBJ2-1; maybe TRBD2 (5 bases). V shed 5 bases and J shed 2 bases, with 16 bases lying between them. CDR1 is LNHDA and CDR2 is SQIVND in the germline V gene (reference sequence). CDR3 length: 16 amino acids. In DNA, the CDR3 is TGTGCCAGTAGTCCCACCCCGGCGGGTACCTACAATGAGCAGTTCTTC. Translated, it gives CASSPTPAGTYNEQFF.

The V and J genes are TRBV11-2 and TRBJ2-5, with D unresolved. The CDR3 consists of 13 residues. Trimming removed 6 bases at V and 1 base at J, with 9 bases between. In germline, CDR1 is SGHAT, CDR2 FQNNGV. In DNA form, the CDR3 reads TGTGCCAGCAGTCTGGCCGCCCAAGAGACCCAGTACTTC. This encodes CASSLAAQETQYF.

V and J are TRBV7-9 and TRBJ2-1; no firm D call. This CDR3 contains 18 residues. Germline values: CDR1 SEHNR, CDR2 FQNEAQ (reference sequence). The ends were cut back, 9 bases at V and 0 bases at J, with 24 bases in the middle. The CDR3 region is CASEPTSGPQSSYNEQFF. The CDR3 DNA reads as TGTGCCAGTGAACCAACATCGGGTCCTCAGAGCTCCTACAATGAGCAGTTCTTC.

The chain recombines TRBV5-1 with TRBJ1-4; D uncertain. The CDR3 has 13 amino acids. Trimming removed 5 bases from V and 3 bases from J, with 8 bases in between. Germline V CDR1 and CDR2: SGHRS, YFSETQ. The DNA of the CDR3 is TGCGCCAGCAGTGTCAGGCCTAATGAAAAACTGTTTTTT. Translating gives CASSVRPNEKLFF.

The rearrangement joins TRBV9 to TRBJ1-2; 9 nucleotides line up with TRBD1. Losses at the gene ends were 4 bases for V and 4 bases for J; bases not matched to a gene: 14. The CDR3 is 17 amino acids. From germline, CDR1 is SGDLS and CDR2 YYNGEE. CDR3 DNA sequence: TGTGCCAGCAGCAACCGGGACAGGGCGGGTTTCCTCTATGGCTACACCTTC. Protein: CASSNRDRAGFLYGYTF.

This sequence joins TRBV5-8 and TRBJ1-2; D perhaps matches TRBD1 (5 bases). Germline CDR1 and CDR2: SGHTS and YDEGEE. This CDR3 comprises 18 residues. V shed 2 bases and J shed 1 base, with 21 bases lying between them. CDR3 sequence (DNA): TGTGCCAGCAGCTTAGTCGACAGATTCACTTACGATAACTATGGCTACACCTTC. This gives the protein CASSLVDRFTYDNYGYTF.

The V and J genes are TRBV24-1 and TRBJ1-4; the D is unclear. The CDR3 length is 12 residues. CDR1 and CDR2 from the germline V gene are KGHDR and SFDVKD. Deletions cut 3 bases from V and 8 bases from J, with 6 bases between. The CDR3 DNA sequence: TGTGCCACCAGTGATGAGAACGAAAAACTGTTTTTT. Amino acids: CATSDENEKLFF.

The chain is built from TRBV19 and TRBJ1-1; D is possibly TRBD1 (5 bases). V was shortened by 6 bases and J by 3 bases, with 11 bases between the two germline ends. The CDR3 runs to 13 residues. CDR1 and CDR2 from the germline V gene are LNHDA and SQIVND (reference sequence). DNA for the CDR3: TGTGCCAGTAGGAAGACAGTAGACACTGAAGCTTTCTTT. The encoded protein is CASRKTVDTEAFF.

In DNA form, the CDR3 reads TGCGCCAGCAGCTTGGAACCCGGTAATGAAAAACTGTTTTTT. This codes for CASSLEPGNEKLFF. The V gene is TRBV5-1, the J gene TRBJ1-4; D gene ambiguous. The V end lost 0 bases, the J end lost 4 bases, and 7 bases lay between the germline ends. CDR1 is SGHRS and CDR2 is YFSETQ in the germline V gene. The CDR3 totals 14 residues.